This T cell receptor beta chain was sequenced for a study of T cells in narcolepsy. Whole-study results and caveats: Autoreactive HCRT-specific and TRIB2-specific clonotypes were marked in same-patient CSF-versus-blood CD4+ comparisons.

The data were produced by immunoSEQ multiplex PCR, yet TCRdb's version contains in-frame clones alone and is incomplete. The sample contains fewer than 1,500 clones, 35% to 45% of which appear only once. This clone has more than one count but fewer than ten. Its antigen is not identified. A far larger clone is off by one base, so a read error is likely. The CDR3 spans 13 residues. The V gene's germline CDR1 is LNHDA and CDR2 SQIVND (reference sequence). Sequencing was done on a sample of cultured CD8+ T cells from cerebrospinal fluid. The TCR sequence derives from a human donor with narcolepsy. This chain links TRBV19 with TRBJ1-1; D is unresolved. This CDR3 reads CASSMRSNSEAFF. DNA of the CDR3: TGTGCCAGTAGTATGAGGTCGAACTCTGAAGCTTTCTTT.